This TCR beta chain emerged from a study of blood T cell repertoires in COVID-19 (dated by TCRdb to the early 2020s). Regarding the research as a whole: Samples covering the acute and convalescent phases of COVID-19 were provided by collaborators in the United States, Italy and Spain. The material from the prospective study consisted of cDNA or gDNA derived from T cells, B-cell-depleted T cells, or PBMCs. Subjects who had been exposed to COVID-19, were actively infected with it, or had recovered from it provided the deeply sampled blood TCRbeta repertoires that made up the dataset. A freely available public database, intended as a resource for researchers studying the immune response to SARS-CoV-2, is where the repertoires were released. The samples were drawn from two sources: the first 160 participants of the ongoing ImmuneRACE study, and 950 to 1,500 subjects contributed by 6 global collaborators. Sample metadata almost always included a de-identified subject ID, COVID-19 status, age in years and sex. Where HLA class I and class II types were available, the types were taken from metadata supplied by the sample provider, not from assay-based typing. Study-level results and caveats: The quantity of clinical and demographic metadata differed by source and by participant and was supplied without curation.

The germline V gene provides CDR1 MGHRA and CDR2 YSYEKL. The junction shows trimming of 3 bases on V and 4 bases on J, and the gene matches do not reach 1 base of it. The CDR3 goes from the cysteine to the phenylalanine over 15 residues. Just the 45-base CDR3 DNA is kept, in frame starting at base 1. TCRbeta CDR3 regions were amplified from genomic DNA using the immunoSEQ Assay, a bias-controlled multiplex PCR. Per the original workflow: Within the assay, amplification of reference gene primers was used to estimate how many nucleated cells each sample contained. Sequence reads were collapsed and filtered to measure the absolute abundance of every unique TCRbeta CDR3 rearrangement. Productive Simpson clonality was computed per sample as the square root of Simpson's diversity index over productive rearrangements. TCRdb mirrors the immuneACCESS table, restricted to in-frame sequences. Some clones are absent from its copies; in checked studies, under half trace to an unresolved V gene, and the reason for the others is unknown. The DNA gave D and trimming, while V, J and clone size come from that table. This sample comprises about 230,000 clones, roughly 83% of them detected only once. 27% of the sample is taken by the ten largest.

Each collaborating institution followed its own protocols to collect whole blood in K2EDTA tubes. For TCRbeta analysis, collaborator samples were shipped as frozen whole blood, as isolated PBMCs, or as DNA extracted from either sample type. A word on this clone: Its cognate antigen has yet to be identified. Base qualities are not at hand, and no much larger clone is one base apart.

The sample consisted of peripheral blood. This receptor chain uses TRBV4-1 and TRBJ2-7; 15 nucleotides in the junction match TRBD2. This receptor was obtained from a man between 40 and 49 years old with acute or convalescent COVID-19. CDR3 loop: CASSHGLAGGYEQYF. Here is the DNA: TGCGCCAGCAGCCACGGACTAGCGGGAGGGTACGAGCAGTACTTC.